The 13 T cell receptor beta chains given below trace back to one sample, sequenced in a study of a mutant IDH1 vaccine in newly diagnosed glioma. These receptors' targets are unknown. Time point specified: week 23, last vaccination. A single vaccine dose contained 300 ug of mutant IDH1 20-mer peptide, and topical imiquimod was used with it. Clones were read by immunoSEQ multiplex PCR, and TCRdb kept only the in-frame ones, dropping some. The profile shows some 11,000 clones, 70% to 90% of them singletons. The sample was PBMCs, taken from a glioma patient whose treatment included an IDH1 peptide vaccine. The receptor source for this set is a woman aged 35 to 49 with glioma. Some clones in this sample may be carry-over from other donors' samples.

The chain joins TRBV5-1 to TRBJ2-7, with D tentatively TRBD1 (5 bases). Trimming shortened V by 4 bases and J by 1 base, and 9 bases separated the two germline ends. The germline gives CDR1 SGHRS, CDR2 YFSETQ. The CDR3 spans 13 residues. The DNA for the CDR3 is TGCGCCAGCAGCCCAACAGGATCCTACGAGCAGTACTTC. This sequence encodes CASSPTGSYEQYF. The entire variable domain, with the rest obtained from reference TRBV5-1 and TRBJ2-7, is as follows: KAGVTQTPRYLIKTRGQQVTLSCSPISGHRSVSWYQQTPGQGLQFLFEYFSETQRNKGNFPGRFSGRQFSNSRSEMNVSTLELGDSALYLCASSPTGSYEQYFGPGTRLTVT.

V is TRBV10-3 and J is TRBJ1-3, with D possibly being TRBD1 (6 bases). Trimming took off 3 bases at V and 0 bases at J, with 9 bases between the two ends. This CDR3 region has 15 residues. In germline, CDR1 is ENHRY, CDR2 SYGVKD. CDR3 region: CAISDVTGSGNTIYF. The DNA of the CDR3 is TGTGCCATCAGTGACGTGACAGGCTCTGGAAACACCATATATTTT.

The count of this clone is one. The CDR3 region has the DNA TGTGCCAGCAGTTACTCGGCTAGCGGGGGCAATGAGCAGTTCTTC. It is translated as CASSYSASGGNEQFF. This sequence joins TRBV6-6 and TRBJ2-1; 10 bases are shared with TRBD2. The CDR3 extends over 15 amino acids. The V gene end was trimmed by 0 bases and the J gene end by 6 bases; junction bases not matched to a gene: 2. Looked up from germline, CDR1 is MNHNY and CDR2 is SVGAGI (reference sequence).

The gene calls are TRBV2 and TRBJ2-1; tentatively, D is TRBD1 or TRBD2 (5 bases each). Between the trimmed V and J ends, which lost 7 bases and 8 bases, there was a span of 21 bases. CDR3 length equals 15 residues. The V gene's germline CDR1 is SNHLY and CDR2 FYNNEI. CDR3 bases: TGTGCCAGCACCCAGAGGGGACCCGGAGACGATGAGCAGTTCTTC. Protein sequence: CASTQRGPGDDEQFF.

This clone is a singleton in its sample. CDR3 region: CASSPGLAGERETQYF. For the CDR3, the DNA is TGCGCCAGCAGCCCGGGACTAGCGGGAGAAAGAGAGACCCAGTACTTC. The chain is built from TRBV5-1 and TRBJ2-5, with 14 positions matching TRBD2. Germline V lookup: CDR1 SGHRS, CDR2 YFSETQ. The CDR3 is 16 residues long. Trimming removed 4 bases from V and 4 bases from J; junction bases left unmatched: 6.

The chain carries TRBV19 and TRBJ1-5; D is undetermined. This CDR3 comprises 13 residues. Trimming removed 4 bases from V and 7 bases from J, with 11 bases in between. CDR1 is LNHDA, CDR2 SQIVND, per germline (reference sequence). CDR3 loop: CASSTTGDQPQHF. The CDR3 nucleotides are TGTGCCAGTAGTACGACTGGAGACCAGCCCCAGCATTTT.

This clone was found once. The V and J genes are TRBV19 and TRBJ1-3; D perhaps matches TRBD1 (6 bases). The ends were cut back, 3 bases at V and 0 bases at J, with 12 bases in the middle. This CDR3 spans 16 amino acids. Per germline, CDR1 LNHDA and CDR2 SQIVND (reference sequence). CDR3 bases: TGTGCCAGTAGTATTTTGACAGGCCACTCTGGAAACACCATATATTTT. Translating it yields CASSILTGHSGNTIYF.

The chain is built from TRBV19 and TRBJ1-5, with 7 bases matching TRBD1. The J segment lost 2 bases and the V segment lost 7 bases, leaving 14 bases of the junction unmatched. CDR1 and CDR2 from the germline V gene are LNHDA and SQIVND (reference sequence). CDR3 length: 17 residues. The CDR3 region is CASTLGGSLNRNQPQHF. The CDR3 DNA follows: TGTGCCAGTACCCTAGGGGGCAGCCTTAATCGCAATCAGCCCCAGCATTTT. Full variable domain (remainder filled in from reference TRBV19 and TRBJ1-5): DGGITQSPKYLFRKEGQNVTLSCEQNLNHDAMYWYRQDPGQGLRLIYYSQIVNDFQKGDIAEGYSVSREKKESFPLTVTSAQKNPTAFYLCASTLGGSLNRNQPQHFGDGTRLSIL.

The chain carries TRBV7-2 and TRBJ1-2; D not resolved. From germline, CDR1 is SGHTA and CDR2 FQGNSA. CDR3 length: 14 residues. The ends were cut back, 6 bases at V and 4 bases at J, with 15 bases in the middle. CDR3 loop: CASRPTRELYGYTF. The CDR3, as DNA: TGTGCCAGCAGACCCACCCGGGAGCTCTATGGCTACACCTTC.

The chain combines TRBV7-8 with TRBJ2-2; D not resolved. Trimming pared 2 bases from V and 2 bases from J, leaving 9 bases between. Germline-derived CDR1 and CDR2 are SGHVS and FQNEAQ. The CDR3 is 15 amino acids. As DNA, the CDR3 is TGTGCCAGCAGCTTAACCAACGGAAACACCGGGGAGCTGTTTTTT. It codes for CASSLTNGNTGELFF.

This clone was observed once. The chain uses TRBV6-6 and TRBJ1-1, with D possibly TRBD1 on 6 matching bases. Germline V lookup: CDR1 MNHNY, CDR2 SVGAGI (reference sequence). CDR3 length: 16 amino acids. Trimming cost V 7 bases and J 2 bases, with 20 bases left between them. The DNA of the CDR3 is TGTGCCAGCATCTTAGCCCCGGGGACAACCAACACTGAAGCTTTCTTT. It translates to CASILAPGTTNTEAFF.

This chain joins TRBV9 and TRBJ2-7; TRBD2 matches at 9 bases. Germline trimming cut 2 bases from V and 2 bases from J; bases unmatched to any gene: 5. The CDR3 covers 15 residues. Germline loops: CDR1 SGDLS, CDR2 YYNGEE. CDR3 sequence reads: CASSVYSSGAYEQYF. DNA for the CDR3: TGTGCCAGCAGCGTTTATTCTAGCGGGGCCTACGAGCAGTACTTC.

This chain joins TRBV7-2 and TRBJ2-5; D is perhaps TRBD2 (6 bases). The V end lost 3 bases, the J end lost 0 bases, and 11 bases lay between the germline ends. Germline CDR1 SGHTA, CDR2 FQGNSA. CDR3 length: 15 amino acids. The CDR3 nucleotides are TGTGCCAGCAGCTTTAGCGGTCTGTACCAAGAGACCCAGTACTTC. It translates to CASSFSGLYQETQYF.